This T cell receptor (beta chain) was documented in a study of glioma-infiltrating T cells. Across the whole study: Samples included WHO grade II oligodendrogliomas or astrocytomas and initial-diagnosis grade IV glioblastomas.

This clonotype was counted many times. Using RNA template, CDR3s of TCR alpha and beta were amplified with iRepertoire arm-PCR. Tissue mRNA or PBMC total RNA, 100-400 ng, went into one-step reverse transcription and amplification. Using its own MiXCR run on the multiplex PCR reads, TCRdb lists one record per CDR3 protein. The sample has about 380,000 distinct CDR3 sequences; roughly two fifths are singletons. Looked up from germline, CDR1 is MNHEY and CDR2 is SMNVEV (reference sequence). This CDR3 is 14 amino acids long. Trimming shortened V by 0 bases and J by 2 bases, and 5 bases separated the two germline ends.

This clonotype was sampled from a human donor with low-grade glioma or glioblastoma, undergoing nonglioma brain surgery, or in good health (not recorded which). Sequencing input: glioma tissue, nonneoplastic brain tissue, or PBMCs (not recorded which). V gene TRBV27 combines with J gene TRBJ1-3; TRBD1 is a possible D gene (5 bases). CDR3 region: CASSLSGAGNTIYF. The DNA for the CDR3 is TGTGCCAGCAGTTTATCAGGGGCTGGAAACACCATATATTTT.